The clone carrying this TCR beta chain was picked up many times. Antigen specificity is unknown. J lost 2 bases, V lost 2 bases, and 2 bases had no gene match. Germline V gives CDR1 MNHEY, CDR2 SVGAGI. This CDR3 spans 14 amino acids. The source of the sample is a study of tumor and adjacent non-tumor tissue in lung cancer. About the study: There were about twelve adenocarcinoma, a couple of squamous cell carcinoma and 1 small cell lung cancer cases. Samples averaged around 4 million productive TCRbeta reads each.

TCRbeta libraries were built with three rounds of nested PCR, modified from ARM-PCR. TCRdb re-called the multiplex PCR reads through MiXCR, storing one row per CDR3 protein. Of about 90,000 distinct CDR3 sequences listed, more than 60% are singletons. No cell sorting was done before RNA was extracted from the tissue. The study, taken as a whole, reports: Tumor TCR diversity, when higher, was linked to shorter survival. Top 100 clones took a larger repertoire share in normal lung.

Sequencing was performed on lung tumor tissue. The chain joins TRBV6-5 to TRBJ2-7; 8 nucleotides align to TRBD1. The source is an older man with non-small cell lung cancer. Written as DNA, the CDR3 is TGTGCCAGCAGTTACAACAGGGGGGCCTACGAGCAGTACTTC. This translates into CASSYNRGAYEQYF.